A selection of T cell receptor beta chains follows, all from one sample in a study of blood T cell repertoires in COVID-19. This table comes from immunoSEQ multiplex PCR, and its TCRdb copy is limited to in-frame clones, with some not included. The profile shows about 49,000 clones, 65% to 85% of them singletons. The source material was peripheral blood. Receptors were obtained from a man in his forties or fifties with acute or convalescent COVID-19. Each CDR3 is given with its conserved first and last residue. The D gene is left open where the match is weak. Expanded clones are given a class, and other clones once, few, many or no size at all.

J gene: TRBJ1-1; V gene: TRBV7-2; clone size: .; D gene: TRBD1; CDR3 DNA: TGTGCCAGCAGCCCACAGGGGAATGGGGCTAATGCTTTCTTT; CDR3 protein: CASSPQGNGANAFF
J gene: TRBJ2-7; V gene: TRBV25-1; clone size: .; D gene: TRBD1; CDR3 DNA: TGTGCCAGCAGTGAAGGACAGGGTTATCACGAGCAGTACTTC; CDR3 protein: CASSEGQGYHEQYF
J gene: TRBJ1-5; V gene: TRBV5-1; clone size: once; D gene: TRBD1; CDR3 DNA: TGCGCCAGCAGTCCCGGGACAGGGAGCGGGGCGTTAGGTCAGCCCCAGCATTTT; CDR3 protein: CASSPGTGSGALGQPQHF
J gene: TRBJ1-4; V gene: TRBV14; clone size: .; D gene: .; CDR3 DNA: TGTGCCAGCAGCAGAATTTCCCGCGGTAATGAAAAACTGTTTTTT; CDR3 protein: CASSRISRGNEKLFF
J gene: TRBJ1-5; V gene: TRBV5-6; clone size: .; D gene: TRBD1; CDR3 DNA: TGTGCCAGCAGCCGAAAAGGGGGCGGCAATCAGCCCCAGCATTTT; CDR3 protein: CASSRKGGGNQPQHF
J gene: TRBJ2-1; V gene: TRBV4-1; clone size: .; D gene: TRBD2; CDR3 DNA: TGCGCCAGCAGCCAAGCTGTAACTAGCGGGGGGGCCAATGAGCAGTTCTTC; CDR3 protein: CASSQAVTSGGANEQFF
J gene: TRBJ1-2; V gene: TRBV4-1; clone size: .; D gene: .; CDR3 DNA: TGCGCCAGCAGCCAAGATCAGGGCCTATATGGCTACACCTTC; CDR3 protein: CASSQDQGLYGYTF
J gene: TRBJ2-1; V gene: TRBV25-1; clone size: once; D gene: .; CDR3 DNA: TGTGCCAGCAGTGAATTTCGGGGGATGGACAATGAGCAGTTCTTC; CDR3 protein: CASSEFRGMDNEQFF
J gene: TRBJ1-1; V gene: TRBV19; clone size: .; D gene: TRBD1; CDR3 DNA: TGTGCCAGTAGTATTCCAGGGGGTTCTGGTGAAGCTTTCTTT; CDR3 protein: CASSIPGGSGEAFF
J gene: TRBJ2-3; V gene: TRBV6-8; clone size: .; D gene: .; CDR3 DNA: TGTGCCAGCAGTTACGGCGTAAGTGGGGGGTTGATAGATACGCAGTATTTT; CDR3 protein: CASSYGVSGGLIDTQYF
J gene: TRBJ1-1; V gene: TRBV7-9; clone size: .; D gene: .; CDR3 DNA: TGTGCCAGCAGCTCCCGTACAGGGAATACTGAAGCTTTCTTT; CDR3 protein: CASSSRTGNTEAFF
J gene: TRBJ1-1; V gene: TRBV21-1; clone size: .; D gene: .; CDR3 DNA: TGTGCCAGCAAGTTAGGGGAGAACACTGAAGCTTTCTTT; CDR3 protein: CASKLGENTEAFF
J gene: TRBJ1-6; V gene: TRBV19; clone size: .; D gene: .; CDR3 DNA: TGTGCCAGTAGTACACAAAGCTCCTATAATTCACCCCTCCACTTT; CDR3 protein: CASSTQSSYNSPLHF
J gene: TRBJ2-3; V gene: TRBV28; clone size: .; D gene: .; CDR3 DNA: TGTGCCAGCAGGGGACTGTCGGGACGGCGAGATACGCAGTATTTT; CDR3 protein: CASRGLSGRRDTQYF
J gene: TRBJ2-7; V gene: TRBV4-2; clone size: few; D gene: .; CDR3 DNA: TGTGCCAGCAGCCAAGAAGCGGAGAGCTCCTACGAGCAGTACTTC; CDR3 protein: CASSQEAESSYEQYF
J gene: TRBJ2-1; V gene: TRBV30; clone size: .; D gene: TRBD2; CDR3 DNA: TGTGCCTGGAGCGCCGGGACTAGCGTCTTCAATGAGCAGTTCTTC; CDR3 protein: CAWSAGTSVFNEQFF
J gene: TRBJ2-3; V gene: TRBV27; clone size: few; D gene: .; CDR3 DNA: TGTGCCAGCAGTCAAGGGCTAGCGACCTCCCTATACACAGATACGCAGTATTTT; CDR3 protein: CASSQGLATSLYTDTQYF
J gene: TRBJ2-3; V gene: TRBV9; clone size: .; D gene: .; CDR3 DNA: TGTGCCAGCAGCGTAAAGAGCCCAGATACGCAGTATTTT; CDR3 protein: CASSVKSPDTQYF
J gene: TRBJ1-4; V gene: TRBV2; clone size: few; D gene: TRBD1; CDR3 DNA: TGTGCCAGCAGGATGACAGGGATTGAAAAACTGTTTTTT; CDR3 protein: CASRMTGIEKLFF
J gene: TRBJ2-1; V gene: TRBV6-2/TRBV6-3; clone size: .; D gene: TRBD1; CDR3 DNA: TGTGCCAGCAGTTACGCCGGGACAGGGATACCGTTCTTC; CDR3 protein: CASSYAGTGIPFF
J gene: TRBJ1-5; V gene: TRBV27; clone size: .; D gene: TRBD1; CDR3 DNA: TGTGCCAGCAGTCCTGGACAGGGGATCGGGGCCGGACCCCAGCATTTT; CDR3 protein: CASSPGQGIGAGPQHF
J gene: TRBJ2-7; V gene: TRBV19; clone size: .; D gene: TRBD1; CDR3 DNA: TGTGCCAGTACTTTGACAGGGTCTTCCTACGAGCAGTACTTC; CDR3 protein: CASTLTGSSYEQYF
J gene: TRBJ1-5; V gene: TRBV19; clone size: .; D gene: .; CDR3 DNA: TGTGCCAGTAGTCTACGGGGGGCCCATCAGCCCCAGCATTTT; CDR3 protein: CASSLRGAHQPQHF
J gene: TRBJ1-4; V gene: TRBV10-3; clone size: .; D gene: TRBD1; CDR3 DNA: TGTGCCATCAGTGCAGACAGGGGAGAAAAACTGTTTTTT; CDR3 protein: CAISADRGEKLFF
J gene: TRBJ1-5; V gene: TRBV7-9; clone size: .; D gene: .; CDR3 DNA: TGTGCCAGCAGCTTTGAGGGCGATCAGCCCCAGCATTTT; CDR3 protein: CASSFEGDQPQHF
J gene: TRBJ1-6; V gene: TRBV24-1; clone size: .; D gene: TRBD1; CDR3 DNA: TGTGCCACCAGTGCGGGACAGGGGAATTCACCCCTCCACTTT; CDR3 protein: CATSAGQGNSPLHF
J gene: TRBJ1-3; V gene: TRBV10-3; clone size: few; D gene: .; CDR3 DNA: TGTGCCATCAGGGACGGGAGGTCTGGAAACACCATATATTTT; CDR3 protein: CAIRDGRSGNTIYF
J gene: TRBJ2-1; V gene: TRBV2; clone size: .; D gene: .; CDR3 DNA: TGTGCCAGCAGCATAGGGGCCCCACAGGGTGAGCAGTTCTTC; CDR3 protein: CASSIGAPQGEQFF
J gene: TRBJ2-7; V gene: TRBV6-2/TRBV6-3; clone size: .; D gene: .; CDR3 DNA: TGTGCCAGCAGTCTACGACTAGGTTCAAACGAGCAGTACTTC; CDR3 protein: CASSLRLGSNEQYF
J gene: TRBJ2-3; V gene: TRBV10-3; clone size: .; D gene: TRBD2; CDR3 DNA: TGTGCCACCGGGGGCGGGGGGCAGACAGATACGCAGTATTTT; CDR3 protein: CATGGGGQTDTQYF
J gene: TRBJ2-1; V gene: TRBV7-6; clone size: .; D gene: TRBD2; CDR3 DNA: TGTGCCAGCAGTTTAGGACTAGCGGGGGTCCATGAGCAGTTCTTC; CDR3 protein: CASSLGLAGVHEQFF
J gene: TRBJ1-5; V gene: TRBV6-1; clone size: .; D gene: .; CDR3 DNA: TGTGCCAGCAGTGATCAGGGTCTGGTCCTGTATAGCAATCAGCCCCAGCATTTT; CDR3 protein: CASSDQGLVLYSNQPQHF
J gene: TRBJ2-1; V gene: TRBV11-3; clone size: .; D gene: .; CDR3 DNA: TGTGCCAGCAGCTTTAGTTCTACCACCGCCAATGAGCAGTTCTTC; CDR3 protein: CASSFSSTTANEQFF
J gene: TRBJ2-1; V gene: TRBV28; clone size: medium-sized; D gene: TRBD2; CDR3 DNA: TGTGCCAGCAGTTACACTAGCGGAGGGGTTGAGCAGTTCTTC; CDR3 protein: CASSYTSGGVEQFF
J gene: TRBJ1-6; V gene: TRBV7-9; clone size: .; D gene: TRBD1; CDR3 DNA: TGTGCCAGCAGCACAGGGGCTGGCTCCTATAATTCACCCCTCCACTTT; CDR3 protein: CASSTGAGSYNSPLHF
J gene: TRBJ2-3; V gene: TRBV10-3; clone size: few; D gene: TRBD1; CDR3 DNA: TGTGCCATCAGTGAGTCGAGGGGGACAGGGGCCCGCACAGATACGCAGTATTTT; CDR3 protein: CAISESRGTGARTDTQYF
J gene: TRBJ1-6; V gene: TRBV4-2; clone size: .; D gene: TRBD1; CDR3 DNA: TGTGCCAGCAGCCAGGGACAGGGTCTCCAGTCACCCCTCCACTTT; CDR3 protein: CASSQGQGLQSPLHF
J gene: TRBJ2-5; V gene: TRBV29-1; clone size: few; D gene: .; CDR3 DNA: TGCAGCGTTGAAAGTTTTGGACAGAAAGAGACCCAGTACTTC; CDR3 protein: CSVESFGQKETQYF
J gene: TRBJ2-7; V gene: TRBV24-1; clone size: .; D gene: TRBD1; CDR3 DNA: TGTGCCACCAGTGATATCCCACCGGGACAGAATACCTACGAGCAGTACTTC; CDR3 protein: CATSDIPPGQNTYEQYF
J gene: TRBJ2-5; V gene: TRBV28; clone size: .; D gene: TRBD2; CDR3 DNA: TGTGCCAGCGGAACACCTAGCGGGACTCAAGAGACCCAGTACTTC; CDR3 protein: CASGTPSGTQETQYF
J gene: TRBJ2-1; V gene: TRBV4-2; clone size: .; D gene: TRBD2; CDR3 DNA: TGTGCCAGCAGCCAAGATCATGGGAGCGGGGGGTTTTACAATGAGCAGTTCTTC; CDR3 protein: CASSQDHGSGGFYNEQFF
J gene: TRBJ1-2; V gene: TRBV27; clone size: .; D gene: .; CDR3 DNA: TGTGCCAGCAGTTTAGGAGTCTCAGGGAACTATGGCTACACCTTC; CDR3 protein: CASSLGVSGNYGYTF